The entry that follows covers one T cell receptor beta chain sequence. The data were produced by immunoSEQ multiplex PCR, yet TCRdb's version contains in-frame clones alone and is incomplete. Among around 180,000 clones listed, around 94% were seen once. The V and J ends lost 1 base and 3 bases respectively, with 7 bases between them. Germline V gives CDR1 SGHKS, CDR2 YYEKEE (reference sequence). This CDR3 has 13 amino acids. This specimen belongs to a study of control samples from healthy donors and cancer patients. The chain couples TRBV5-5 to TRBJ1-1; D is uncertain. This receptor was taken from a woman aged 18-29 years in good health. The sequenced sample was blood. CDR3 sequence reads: CASSLSLYTEAFF. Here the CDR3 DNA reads TGTGCCAGCAGCTTGTCTCTGTACACTGAAGCTTTCTTT.